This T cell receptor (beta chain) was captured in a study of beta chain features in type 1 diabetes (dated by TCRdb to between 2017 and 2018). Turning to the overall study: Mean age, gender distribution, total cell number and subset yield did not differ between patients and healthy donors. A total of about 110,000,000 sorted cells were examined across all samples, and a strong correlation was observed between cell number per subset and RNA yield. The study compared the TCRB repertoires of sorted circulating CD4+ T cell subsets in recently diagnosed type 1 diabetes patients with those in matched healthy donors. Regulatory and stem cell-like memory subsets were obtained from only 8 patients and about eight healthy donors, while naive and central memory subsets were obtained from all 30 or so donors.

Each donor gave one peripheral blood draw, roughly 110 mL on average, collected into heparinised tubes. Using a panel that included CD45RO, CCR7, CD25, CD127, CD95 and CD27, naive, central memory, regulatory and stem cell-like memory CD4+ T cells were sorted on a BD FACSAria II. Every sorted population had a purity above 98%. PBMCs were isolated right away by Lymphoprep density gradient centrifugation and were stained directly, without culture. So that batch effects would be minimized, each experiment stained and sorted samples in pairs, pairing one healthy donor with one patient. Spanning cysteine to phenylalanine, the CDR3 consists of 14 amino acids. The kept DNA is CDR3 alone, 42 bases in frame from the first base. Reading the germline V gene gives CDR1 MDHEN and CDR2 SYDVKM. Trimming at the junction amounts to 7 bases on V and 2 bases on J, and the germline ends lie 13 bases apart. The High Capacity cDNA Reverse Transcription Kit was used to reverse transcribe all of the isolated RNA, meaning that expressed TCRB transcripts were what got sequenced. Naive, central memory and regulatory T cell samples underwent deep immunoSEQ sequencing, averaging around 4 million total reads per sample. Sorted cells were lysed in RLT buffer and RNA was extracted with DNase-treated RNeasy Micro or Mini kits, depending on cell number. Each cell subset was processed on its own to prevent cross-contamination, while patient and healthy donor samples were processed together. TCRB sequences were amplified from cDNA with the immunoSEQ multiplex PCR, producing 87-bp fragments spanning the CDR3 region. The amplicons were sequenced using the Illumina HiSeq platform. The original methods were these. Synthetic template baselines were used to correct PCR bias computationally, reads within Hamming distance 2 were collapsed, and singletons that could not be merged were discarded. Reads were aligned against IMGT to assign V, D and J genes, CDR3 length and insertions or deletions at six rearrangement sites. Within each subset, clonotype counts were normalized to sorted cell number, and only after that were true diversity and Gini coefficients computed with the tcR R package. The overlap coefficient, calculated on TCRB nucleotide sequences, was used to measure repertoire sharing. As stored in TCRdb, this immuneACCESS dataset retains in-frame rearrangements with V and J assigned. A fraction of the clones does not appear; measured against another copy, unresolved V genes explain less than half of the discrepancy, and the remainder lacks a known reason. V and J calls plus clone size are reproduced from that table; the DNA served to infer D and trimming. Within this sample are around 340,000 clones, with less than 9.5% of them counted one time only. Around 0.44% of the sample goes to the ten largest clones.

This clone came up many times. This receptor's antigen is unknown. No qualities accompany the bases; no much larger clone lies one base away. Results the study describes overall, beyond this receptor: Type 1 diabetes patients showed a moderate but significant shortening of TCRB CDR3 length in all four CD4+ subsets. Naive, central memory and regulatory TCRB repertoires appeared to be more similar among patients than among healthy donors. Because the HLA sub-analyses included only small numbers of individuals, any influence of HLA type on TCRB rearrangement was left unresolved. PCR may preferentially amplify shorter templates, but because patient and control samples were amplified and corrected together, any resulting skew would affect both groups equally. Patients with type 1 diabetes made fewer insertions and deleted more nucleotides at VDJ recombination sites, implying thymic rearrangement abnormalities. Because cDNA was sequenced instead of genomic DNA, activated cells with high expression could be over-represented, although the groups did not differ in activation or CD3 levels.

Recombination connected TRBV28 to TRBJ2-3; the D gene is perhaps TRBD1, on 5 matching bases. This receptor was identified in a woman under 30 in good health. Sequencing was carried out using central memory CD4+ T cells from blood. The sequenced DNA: TGTGCCAGCACCCGCGGACATTCCACAGATACGCAGTATTTT. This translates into CASTRGHSTDTQYF. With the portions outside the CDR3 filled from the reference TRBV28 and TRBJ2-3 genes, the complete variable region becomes DVKVTQSSRYLVKRTGEKVFLECVQDMDHENMFWYRQDPGLGLRLIYFSYDVKMKEKGDIPEGYSVSREKKERFSLILESASTNQTSMYLCASTRGHSTDTQYFGPGTRLTVL.